Here is one T cell receptor (beta chain) with its context. Extracted from the samples, RNA was reverse transcribed into cDNA to serve as the sequencing template. Profiled with immunoSEQ multiplex PCR; TCRdb holds only in-frame clones, not every one. The sample shows about 70,000 clones, around half of them seen only once. Trimming at V came to 3 bases and at J to 2 bases, leaving 11 bases not matched to a gene. This CDR3 is 16 amino acids long. Germline loops: CDR1 SQVTM, CDR2 ANQGSEA. This sample stems from a study of CD8+ T cells in alopecia areata. As for the study in general: Oral tofacitinib (5 to 10 mg twice daily) was administered to treated patients. For 6 to 18 months, tofacitinib was taken, and 6 months off drug followed.

Collection of lesional scalp punch biopsies and peripheral blood was performed in alopecia areata patients. The receptor's source is a human donor with alopecia areata. V and J are TRBV29-1 and TRBJ2-7, with 9 nucleotides matching TRBD2. Sequenced material: CD8+ T cells sorted from blood, taken at week 0. The CDR3 sequence is CSVDGVASGEPYEQYF. The CDR3, as DNA: TGCAGCGTTGACGGGGTAGCTAGCGGGGAACCCTACGAGCAGTACTTC.